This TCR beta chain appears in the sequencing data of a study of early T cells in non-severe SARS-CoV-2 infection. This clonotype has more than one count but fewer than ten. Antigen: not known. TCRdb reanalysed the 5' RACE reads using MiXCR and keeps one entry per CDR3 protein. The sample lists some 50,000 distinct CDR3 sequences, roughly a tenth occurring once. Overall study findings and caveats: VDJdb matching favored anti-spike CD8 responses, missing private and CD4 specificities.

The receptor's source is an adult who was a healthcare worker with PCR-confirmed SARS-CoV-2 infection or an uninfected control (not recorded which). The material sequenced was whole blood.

CDR3 protein: CASSLRQGSYEQYF. For the CDR3, the DNA is TGTGCCAGCAGTTTAAGGCAGGGCTCCTACGAGCAGTACTTC. The chain joins TRBV12-3 or TRBV12-4 to TRBJ2-7; a weak D match, TRBD1 (5 bases). The CDR3 is 14 amino acids. V lost 2 bases and J 0 bases, leaving 8 bases between the germline ends.